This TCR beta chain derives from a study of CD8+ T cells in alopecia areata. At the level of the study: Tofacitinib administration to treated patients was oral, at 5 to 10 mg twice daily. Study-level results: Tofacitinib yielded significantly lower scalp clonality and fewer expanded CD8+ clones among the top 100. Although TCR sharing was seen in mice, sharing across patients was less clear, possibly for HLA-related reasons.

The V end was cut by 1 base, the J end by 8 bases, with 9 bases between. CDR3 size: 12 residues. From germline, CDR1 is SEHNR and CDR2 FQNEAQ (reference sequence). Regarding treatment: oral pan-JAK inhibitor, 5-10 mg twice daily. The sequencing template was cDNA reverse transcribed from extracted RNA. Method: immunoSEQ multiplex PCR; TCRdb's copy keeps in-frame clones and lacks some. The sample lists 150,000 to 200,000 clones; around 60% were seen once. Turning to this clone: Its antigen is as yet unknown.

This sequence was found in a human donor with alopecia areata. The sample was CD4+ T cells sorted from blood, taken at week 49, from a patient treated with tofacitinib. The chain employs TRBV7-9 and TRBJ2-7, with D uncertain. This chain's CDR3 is CASSLGIEKQYF. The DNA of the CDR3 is TGTGCCAGCAGCTTAGGTATCGAGAAGCAGTACTTC.